Each of the 25 T cell receptor beta chains below was sequenced from the same sample in a study of T cell changes during pregnancy in multiple sclerosis. Profiled with immunoSEQ multiplex PCR; TCRdb holds only in-frame clones, not every one. The sample lists approximately 100,000 clones, around 93% occurring once. The sequencing here drew on peripheral blood, taken in the first trimester of pregnancy. The receptors were gathered from a female donor with multiple sclerosis, enrolled in a pregnancy study.

This chain connects TRBV10-3 to TRBJ1-2; weak D call: TRBD1 (6 bases). V was cut by 4 bases and J by 4 bases, with 16 bases left in between. Germline CDR1 and CDR2: ENHRY and SYGVKD. There are 15 residues in the CDR3. CDR3 region: CAISAEAGESYGYTF. CDR3 bases: TGTGCCATCAGTGCGGAGGCAGGGGAGAGCTATGGCTACACCTTC.

The chain has TRBV18 and TRBJ1-5; no clear D gene. The CDR3 totals 13 residues. Germline CDR1 KGHSH, CDR2 LQKENI. Trimming pared 3 bases from V and 7 bases from J, leaving 10 bases between. CDR3 residues: CASSPPSRQPQHF. CDR3 in DNA: TGTGCCAGCTCACCCCCCAGCAGGCAGCCCCAGCATTTT.

As to this clone: Because the CDR3 is missing its conserved closing phenylalanine or tryptophan, this is likely a read error. No DNA is shown, since the ends of the CDR3 on it are uncertain; the CDR3 is the one TCRdb lists. This chain uses TRBV7-9 with TRBJ1-4; the table names TRBD1, a call not compared with the DNA. A total of 19 residues make up the CDR3, ends included. Germline CDR1 SEHNR, CDR2 FQNEAQ (reference sequence). The CDR3 protein is CASSSNTLPRGERSGGPTI.

This chain links TRBV19 with TRBJ1-1, with D possibly being TRBD1 (6 bases). The CDR3 totals 18 residues. Per germline, CDR1 LNHDA and CDR2 SQIVND (reference sequence). V lost 5 bases to trimming and J lost 0 bases, with 22 bases between them. The CDR3 DNA reads TGTGCCAGTAGTGTACTGACAGGCCGGTTTATCTTGAACACTGAAGCTTTCTTT. It codes for CASSVLTGRFILNTEAFF.

The rearrangement joins TRBV6-1 to TRBJ1-5; D perhaps matches TRBD1 (5 bases). CDR1 is MNHNS, CDR2 SASEGT, per germline. CDR3 length: 13 residues. With 10 bases removed from V and 5 bases from J, the gap between germline ends came to 15 bases. This CDR3 reads CAITWGGDQPQHF. As DNA, the CDR3 is TGTGCCATTACGTGGGGAGGGGATCAGCCCCAGCATTTT.

The genes are TRBV9 and TRBJ1-3; tentatively, D is TRBD1 (6 bases). The CDR3 consists of 18 residues. The germline gives CDR1 SGDLS, CDR2 YYNGEE. Trimming pared 4 bases from V and 1 base from J, leaving 21 bases between. The CDR3 DNA reads TGTGCCAGCAGCCTCGACCCCGGACAGCTCGAGTCTGGAAACACCATATATTTT. Amino acids: CASSLDPGQLESGNTIYF.

The chain joins TRBV27 to TRBJ1-5; D call uncertain. Germline CDR1 MNHEY, CDR2 SMNVEV (reference sequence). V was trimmed by 7 bases and J by 2 bases, leaving 6 bases between them. This CDR3 is built from 12 residues. For the CDR3, the DNA is TGTGCCAGCAAACAAGGCAATCAGCCCCAGCATTTT. The encoded protein is CASKQGNQPQHF.

J is TRBJ2-5 and V is TRBV2; 7 nucleotides line up with TRBD2. From germline, CDR1 is SNHLY and CDR2 FYNNEI. The CDR3 has 11 residues. The ends lost 10 bases at V and 4 bases at J; junction bases unmatched: 3. CDR3 bases: TGTGCCACTAGCGGTGGAGAGACCCAGTACTTC. This sequence encodes CATSGGETQYF.

This sequence joins TRBV25-1 and TRBJ2-1, with 7 bases fitting TRBD1. V dropped 7 bases and J dropped 6; count of bases not matched to a gene: 3. Germline CDR1 reads MGHDK; CDR2 reads SYGVNS. The CDR3 spans 12 residues. DNA of the CDR3: TGTGCCAGCATAGGGGGCCTCAATGAGCAGTTCTTC. It specifies CASIGGLNEQFF.

This clone has only one observation. V and J are TRBV7-9 and TRBJ2-3, with D possibly matching TRBD2 (6 bases). Trimming left V 1 base short and J 2 bases short, with 10 bases between. The CDR3 spans 15 residues. Germline loops: CDR1 SEHNR, CDR2 FQNEAQ (reference sequence). The CDR3 here is CASSLVAGPTDTQYF. Written as DNA, the CDR3 is TGTGCCAGCAGCTTAGTGGCGGGGCCCACAGATACGCAGTATTTT.

V gene TRBV19 combines with J gene TRBJ2-3, with 7 bases identical to TRBD1. From germline, CDR1 is LNHDA and CDR2 SQIVND (reference sequence). The CDR3 sequence is 15 residues long. The junction had 3 bases not matched to a gene; V was cut back by 3 bases and J by 0 bases. The DNA of the CDR3 is TGTGCCAGTAGTATCGCACAGGGGAGCACAGATACGCAGTATTTT. Translating it yields CASSIAQGSTDTQYF. Looking up the rest from reference TRBV19 and TRBJ2-3 gives the full variable domain: DGGITQSPKYLFRKEGQNVTLSCEQNLNHDAMYWYRQDPGQGLRLIYYSQIVNDFQKGDIAEGYSVSREKKESFPLTVTSAQKNPTAFYLCASSIAQGSTDTQYFGPGTRLTVL.

The chain combines TRBV7-2 with TRBJ2-3; no clear D gene. V was pared by 6 bases and J by 2 bases, with 3 bases between. The CDR3 is 11 residues long. CDR1 SGHTA and CDR2 FQGNSA come from the germline V gene. The CDR3 here is CASRYTDTQYF. DNA for the CDR3: TGTGCCAGCAGATACACAGATACGCAGTATTTT.

The chain carries TRBV6-5 and TRBJ1-1; D is uncertain. CDR1 and CDR2 (germline): MNHEY, SVGAGI. The length of the CDR3 is 13 residues. The V end was cut by 5 bases, the J end by 5 bases, with 12 bases between. This chain's CDR3 is CASSKYRLTEAFF. CDR3 sequence (DNA): TGTGCCAGCAGTAAATACAGATTGACTGAAGCTTTCTTT.

This sequence joins TRBV30 and TRBJ1-5; D possibly corresponds to TRBD1 (6 bases). CDR3 length: 19 residues. V dropped 0 bases and J dropped 0 bases, with 21 bases sitting between them. Looked up from germline, CDR1 is GTSNPN and CDR2 is SVGIG (reference sequence). The CDR3 region has the DNA TGTGCCTGGAGTGTACATTATTTGAGGGGGGGAGCTAGCAATCAGCCCCAGCATTTT. Translating it yields CAWSVHYLRGGASNQPQHF.

The chain recombines TRBV7-3 with TRBJ2-2; D perhaps matches TRBD1 (5 bases). Germline CDR1 and CDR2: SGHTA and FQGTGA. The CDR3 loop spans 15 amino acids. The V gene lost 1 base and the J gene lost 4 bases, with 10 bases spanning the gap. This CDR3 reads CASSLNRRGTGELFF. The CDR3 bases are TGTGCCAGCAGCTTAAACAGGAGAGGCACCGGGGAGCTGTTTTTT.

J is TRBJ1-1 and V is TRBV5-1; tentative D call: TRBD1 (6 bases). This CDR3 region has 16 residues. Looked up from germline, CDR1 is SGHRS and CDR2 is YFSETQ. V lost 0 bases to trimming and J lost 2 bases, with 14 bases between them. The CDR3 loop reads CASSLGWGGTNTEAFF. As DNA, the CDR3 is TGCGCCAGCAGCTTGGGGTGGGGGGGGACAAACACTGAAGCTTTCTTT.

The chain uses TRBV27 and TRBJ1-1; 7 positions match TRBD1. The length of the CDR3 is 14 residues. Looked up from germline, CDR1 is MNHEY and CDR2 is SMNVEV (reference sequence). V lost 6 bases to trimming and J lost 0 bases; unmatched junction nucleotides: 4. CDR3 loop: CASRMTGLNTEAFF. CDR3 in DNA: TGTGCCAGCAGAATGACAGGGTTGAACACTGAAGCTTTCTTT.

The chain links TRBV4-1 to TRBJ2-7; D gene uncertain. Trimming removed 0 bases from V and 4 bases from J, with 10 bases in between. Germline V CDR1 and CDR2: MGHRA, YSYEKL. This CDR3 contains 14 residues. This chain's CDR3 is CASSQDLLRYEQYF. CDR3 nucleotides: TGCGCCAGCAGCCAAGATTTATTGCGTTACGAGCAGTACTTC.

This clone was seen only once. The chain combines TRBV5-1 with TRBJ2-5, with TRBD2 matching 9 bases. The CDR3 has 16 amino acids. Trimming took 0 bases from V and 4 from J; bases not matched to a gene: 7. Germline CDR1 and CDR2: SGHRS and YFSETQ. The CDR3 reads CASSLGGLAQGETQYF. The CDR3 coding sequence is TGCGCCAGCAGCTTGGGGGGACTAGCTCAGGGAGAGACCCAGTACTTC. The full variable domain, rest sourced from reference TRBV5-1 and TRBJ2-5, is KAGVTQTPRYLIKTRGQQVTLSCSPISGHRSVSWYQQTPGQGLQFLFEYFSETQRNKGNFPGRFSGRQFSNSRSEMNVSTLELGDSALYLCASSLGGLAQGETQYFGPGTRLLVL.

This chain joins TRBV7-8 and TRBJ2-3; perhaps TRBD2 as D (5 bases). Germline V lookup: CDR1 SGHVS, CDR2 FQNEAQ. The CDR3 sequence is 16 residues long. Trimming cost V 5 bases and J 0 bases, with 15 bases left between them. In nucleotides, the CDR3 is TGTGCCAGCAGCCCCCCGGGAAGCCTTAGCACAGATACGCAGTATTTT. Residues: CASSPPGSLSTDTQYF.

The chain combines TRBV27 with TRBJ1-4, with a possible D match to TRBD1 (5 bases). Trimming stripped 3 bases from V and 7 bases from J, with 6 bases between. CDR3 length: 12 residues. In germline, CDR1 is MNHEY, CDR2 SMNVEV (reference sequence). This CDR3 is CASSFGGEKLFF. As DNA, the CDR3 is TGTGCCAGCAGTTTCGGGGGTGAAAAACTGTTTTTT.

The genes are TRBV7-6 and TRBJ1-5, with D uncertain. Germline V gene sequence: CDR1 SGHVS, CDR2 FNYEAQ. The ends were cut back, 1 base at V and 4 bases at J, with 8 bases in the middle. The CDR3 is made up of 14 amino acids. The CDR3 region is CASSLEPGNQPQHF. Here the CDR3 DNA reads TGTGCCAGCAGCTTAGAGCCGGGTAATCAGCCCCAGCATTTT.

The V call is TRBV11-2, the J call TRBJ2-4; TRBD1 aligns across 7 bases. The germline V gene has CDR1 SGHAT and CDR2 FQNNGV. With 3 bases clipped from V and 9 bases from J, the junction kept 8 bases outside the gene matches. The CDR3 has 14 residues. The CDR3 DNA reads as TGTGCCAGCAGCTTGGACGGGACAGTGGTCATTCAGTACTTC. Translation gives CASSLDGTVVIQYF.

This clone was seen once. The genes are TRBV5-6 and TRBJ2-5, with 9 bases fitting TRBD1. From germline, CDR1 is SGHDT and CDR2 YYEEEE. The CDR3 consists of 13 residues. Trimming removed 4 bases from V and 7 bases from J; junction bases left unmatched: 5. CDR3 nucleotide sequence: TGTGCCAGCAGCCCGACAGGGGGGGCGACCCAGTACTTC. Residues: CASSPTGGATQYF.

This rearrangement joins TRBV5-4 to TRBJ2-7; maybe TRBD2 (5 bases). This CDR3 region has 13 residues. Trimming took 3 bases from V and 3 from J, leaving 10 bases between them. Germline CDR1 is SGHNT and CDR2 is YYREEE (reference sequence). The CDR3 bases are TGTGCCAGCAGCTCGGGGTCGGACTACGAGCAGTACTTC. It yields the protein CASSSGSDYEQYF.